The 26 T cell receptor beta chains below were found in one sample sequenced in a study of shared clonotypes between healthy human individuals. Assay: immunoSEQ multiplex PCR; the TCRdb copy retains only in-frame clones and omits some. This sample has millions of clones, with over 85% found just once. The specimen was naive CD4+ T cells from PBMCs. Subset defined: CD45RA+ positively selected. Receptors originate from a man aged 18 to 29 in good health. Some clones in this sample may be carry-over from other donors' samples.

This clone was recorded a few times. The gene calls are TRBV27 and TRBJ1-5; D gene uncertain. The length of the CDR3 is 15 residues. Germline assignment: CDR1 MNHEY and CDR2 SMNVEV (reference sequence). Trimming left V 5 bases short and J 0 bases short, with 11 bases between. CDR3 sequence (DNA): TGTGCCAGCAGTCCTAGCAAGATTAGCAATCAGCCCCAGCATTTT. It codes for CASSPSKISNQPQHF.

The CDR3 DNA reads as TGTGCCATCAGGGAGATGCCGGGGGACACTGAAGCTTTCTTT. Amino acids: CAIREMPGDTEAFF. The chain employs TRBV10-3 and TRBJ1-1; tentative D call: TRBD1 (5 bases). This CDR3 spans 14 amino acids. Germline V lookup: CDR1 ENHRY, CDR2 SYGVKD. Trimming pared 6 bases from V and 3 bases from J, leaving 14 bases between.

CDR3 region: CASSEIGVQPQHF. In DNA form, the CDR3 reads TGTGCCAGCAGTGAAATAGGGGTTCAGCCCCAGCATTTT. The chain is built from TRBV6-1 and TRBJ1-5, with TRBD1 as a possible D gene (5 bases). With 2 bases removed from V and 6 bases from J, the gap between germline ends came to 8 bases. CDR1 is MNHNS, CDR2 SASEGT, per germline. The CDR3 totals 13 residues.

CDR3 DNA sequence: TGTGCCAGCAGCTTAAATTCGGCCACCCGTGAAAAACTGTTTTTT. This gives the protein CASSLNSATREKLFF. The rearrangement uses TRBV7-9 and TRBJ1-4, with D unresolved. Germline V CDR1 and CDR2: SEHNR, FQNEAQ (reference sequence). With 2 bases removed from V and 7 bases from J, the gap between germline ends came to 14 bases. CDR3 length equals 15 residues.

The CDR3 sequence: CASRKEGHMTSGNTIYF. In nucleotides, the CDR3 is TGTGCCAGCAGGAAGGAGGGCCACATGACCTCTGGAAACACCATATATTTT. This chain joins TRBV2 and TRBJ1-3; unclear D gene. The CDR3 is made up of 17 amino acids. V was shortened by 6 bases and J by 0 bases, with 18 bases between the two germline ends. CDR1 and CDR2 from the germline V gene are SNHLY and FYNNEI.

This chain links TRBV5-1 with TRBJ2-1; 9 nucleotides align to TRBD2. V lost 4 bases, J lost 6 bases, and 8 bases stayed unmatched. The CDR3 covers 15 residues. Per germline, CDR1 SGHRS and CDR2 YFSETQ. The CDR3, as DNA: TGCGCCAGCAGCCTGGGACTAGCCCATAGCAATGAGCAGTTCTTC. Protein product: CASSLGLAHSNEQFF.

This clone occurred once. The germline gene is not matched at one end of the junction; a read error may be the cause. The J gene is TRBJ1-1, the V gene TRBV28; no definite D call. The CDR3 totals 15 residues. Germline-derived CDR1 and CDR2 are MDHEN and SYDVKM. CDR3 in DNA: TGTGCCAGCAGTTTAAGGGTGGGCGGGAAGGCTGAGGCTTTCTTT. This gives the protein CASSLRVGGKAEAFF.

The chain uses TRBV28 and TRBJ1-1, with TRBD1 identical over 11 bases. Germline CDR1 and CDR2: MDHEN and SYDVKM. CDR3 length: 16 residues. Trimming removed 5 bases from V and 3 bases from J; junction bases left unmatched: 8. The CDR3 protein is CASSARDRGVYTEAFF. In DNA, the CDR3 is TGTGCCAGCAGTGCCCGGGACAGGGGGGTCTACACTGAAGCTTTCTTT.

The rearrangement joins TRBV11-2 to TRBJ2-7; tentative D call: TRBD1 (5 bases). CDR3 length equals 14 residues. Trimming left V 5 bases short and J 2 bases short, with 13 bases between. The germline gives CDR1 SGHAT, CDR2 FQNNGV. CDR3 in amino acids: CASSTRVDAYEQYF. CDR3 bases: TGTGCCAGCAGCACCAGGGTTGACGCCTACGAGCAGTACTTC.

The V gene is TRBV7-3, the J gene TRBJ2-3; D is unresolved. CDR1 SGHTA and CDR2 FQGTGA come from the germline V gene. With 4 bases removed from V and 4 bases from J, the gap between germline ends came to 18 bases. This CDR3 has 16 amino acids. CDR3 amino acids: CASSYPSSVDPDTQYF. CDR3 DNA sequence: TGTGCCAGCAGCTACCCCAGCTCAGTCGACCCAGATACGCAGTATTTT.

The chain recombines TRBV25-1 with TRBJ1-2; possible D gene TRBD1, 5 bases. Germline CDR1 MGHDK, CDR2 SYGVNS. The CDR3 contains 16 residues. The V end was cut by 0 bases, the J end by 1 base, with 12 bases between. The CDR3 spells CASSEYSGPINYGYTF. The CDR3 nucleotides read TGTGCCAGCAGTGAATACTCAGGGCCGATTAACTATGGCTACACCTTC.

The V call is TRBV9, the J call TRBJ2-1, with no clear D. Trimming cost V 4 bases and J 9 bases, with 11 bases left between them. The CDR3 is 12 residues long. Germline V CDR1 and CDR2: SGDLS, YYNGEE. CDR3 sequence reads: CASSRWGGEQFF. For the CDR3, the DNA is TGTGCCAGCAGCCGGTGGGGTGGTGAGCAGTTCTTC.

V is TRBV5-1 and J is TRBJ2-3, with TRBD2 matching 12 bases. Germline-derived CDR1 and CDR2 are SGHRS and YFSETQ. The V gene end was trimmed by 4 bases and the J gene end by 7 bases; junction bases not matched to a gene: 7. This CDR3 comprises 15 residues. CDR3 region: CASSTGLAGPHTQYF. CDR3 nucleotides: TGCGCCAGCAGCACGGGACTAGCGGGTCCCCATACGCAGTATTTT.

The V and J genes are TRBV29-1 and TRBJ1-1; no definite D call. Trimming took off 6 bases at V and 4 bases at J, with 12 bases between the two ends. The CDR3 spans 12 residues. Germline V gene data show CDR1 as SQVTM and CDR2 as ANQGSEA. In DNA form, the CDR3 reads TGCAGCGTCAAGGAGGTTAGCACTGAAGCTTTCTTT. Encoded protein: CSVKEVSTEAFF.

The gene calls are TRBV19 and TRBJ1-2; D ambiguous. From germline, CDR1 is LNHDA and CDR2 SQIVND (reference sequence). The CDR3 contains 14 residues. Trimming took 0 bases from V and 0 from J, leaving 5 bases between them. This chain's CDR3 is CASSIDQANYGYTF. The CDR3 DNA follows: TGTGCCAGTAGTATAGATCAGGCTAACTATGGCTACACCTTC.

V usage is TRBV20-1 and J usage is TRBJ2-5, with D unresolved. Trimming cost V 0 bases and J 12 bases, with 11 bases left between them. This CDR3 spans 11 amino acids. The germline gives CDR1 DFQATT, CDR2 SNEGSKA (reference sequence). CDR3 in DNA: TGCAGTGCTAGAGATATCCCACTGGAGTACTTC. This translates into CSARDIPLEYF.

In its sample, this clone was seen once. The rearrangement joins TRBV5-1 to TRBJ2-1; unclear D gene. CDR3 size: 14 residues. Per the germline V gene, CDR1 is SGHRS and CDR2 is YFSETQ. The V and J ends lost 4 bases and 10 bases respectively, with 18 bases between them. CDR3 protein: CASSSLPQDGEQFF. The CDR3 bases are TGCGCCAGCAGCAGCCTCCCTCAGGACGGAGAGCAGTTCTTC.

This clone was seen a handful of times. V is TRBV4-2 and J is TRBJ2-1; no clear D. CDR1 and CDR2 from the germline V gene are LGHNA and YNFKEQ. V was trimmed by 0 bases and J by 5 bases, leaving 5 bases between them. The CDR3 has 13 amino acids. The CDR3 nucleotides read TGTGCCAGCAGCCAAGAACCCCACAATGAGCAGTTCTTC. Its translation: CASSQEPHNEQFF.

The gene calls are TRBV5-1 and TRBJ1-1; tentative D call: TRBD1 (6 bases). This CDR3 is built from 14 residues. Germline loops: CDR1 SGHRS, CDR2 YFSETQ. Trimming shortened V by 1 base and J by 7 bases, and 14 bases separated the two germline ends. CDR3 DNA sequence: TGCGCCAGCAGCTTGCGGGGGGCCGGAGATGAAGCTTTCTTT. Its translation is CASSLRGAGDEAFF.

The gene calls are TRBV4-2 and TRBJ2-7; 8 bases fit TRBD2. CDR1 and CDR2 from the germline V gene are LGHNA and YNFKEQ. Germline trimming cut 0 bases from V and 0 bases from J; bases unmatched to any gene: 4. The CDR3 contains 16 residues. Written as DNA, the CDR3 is TGTGCCAGCAGCCAAGAACCTGGACTAGCCTCCTACGAGCAGTACTTC. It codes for CASSQEPGLASYEQYF.

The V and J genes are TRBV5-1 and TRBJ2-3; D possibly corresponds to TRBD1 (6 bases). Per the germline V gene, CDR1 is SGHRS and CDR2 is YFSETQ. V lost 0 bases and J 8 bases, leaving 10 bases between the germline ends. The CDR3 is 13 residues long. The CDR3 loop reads CASSLEEGGTQYF. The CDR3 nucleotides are TGCGCCAGCAGCTTGGAAGAAGGGGGTACGCAGTATTTT.

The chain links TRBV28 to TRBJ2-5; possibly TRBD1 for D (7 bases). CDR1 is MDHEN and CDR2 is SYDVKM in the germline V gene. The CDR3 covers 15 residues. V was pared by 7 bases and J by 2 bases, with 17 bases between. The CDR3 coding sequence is TGTGCCAGCATCCCCCGGGGGACAGTACAAGAGACCCAGTACTTC. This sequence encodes CASIPRGTVQETQYF. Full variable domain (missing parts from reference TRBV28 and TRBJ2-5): DVKVTQSSRYLVKRTGEKVFLECVQDMDHENMFWYRQDPGLGLRLIYFSYDVKMKEKGDIPEGYSVSREKKERFSLILESASTNQTSMYLCASIPRGTVQETQYFGPGTRLLVL.

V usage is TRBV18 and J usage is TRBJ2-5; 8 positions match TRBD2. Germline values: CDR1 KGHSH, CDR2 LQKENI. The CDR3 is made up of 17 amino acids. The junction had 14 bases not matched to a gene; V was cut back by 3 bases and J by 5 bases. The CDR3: CASSPTAGGAAGETQYF. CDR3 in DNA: TGTGCCAGCTCACCCACCGCGGGGGGTGCCGCGGGGGAGACCCAGTACTTC.

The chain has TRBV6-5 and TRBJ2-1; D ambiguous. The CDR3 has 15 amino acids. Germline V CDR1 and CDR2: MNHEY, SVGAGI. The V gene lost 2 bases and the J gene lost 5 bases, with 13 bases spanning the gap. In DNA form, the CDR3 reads TGTGCCAGCAGTTACCCAGGAGCCTATGACAATGAGCAGTTCTTC. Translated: CASSYPGAYDNEQFF.

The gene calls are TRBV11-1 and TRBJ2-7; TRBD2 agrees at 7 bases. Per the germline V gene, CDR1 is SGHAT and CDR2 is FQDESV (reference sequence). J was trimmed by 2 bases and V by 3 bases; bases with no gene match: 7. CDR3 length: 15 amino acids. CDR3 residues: CASSFVASGTYEQYF. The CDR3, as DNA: TGTGCCAGCAGCTTTGTGGCTAGCGGAACCTACGAGCAGTACTTC.

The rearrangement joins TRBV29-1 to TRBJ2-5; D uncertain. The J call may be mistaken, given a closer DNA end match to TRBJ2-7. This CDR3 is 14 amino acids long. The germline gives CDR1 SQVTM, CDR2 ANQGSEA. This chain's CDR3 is CSVERRGPRYEQYF. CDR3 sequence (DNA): TGCAGCGTTGAACGGCGAGGACCGCGCTACGAGCAGTACTTC.